This TCR beta chain was sequenced in a study of T-cell reconstitution after alpha-beta-depleted transplantation in children. Trimming took off 2 bases at V and 9 bases at J, with 12 bases between the two ends. The V gene's germline CDR1 is SGDLS and CDR2 YYNGEE. The CDR3 is 13 amino acids. Preparation of the TCRbeta library involved a method that used unique molecular identifiers. MiXCR, applied by TCRdb to the PCR reads, yields one record per CDR3 protein. The sample consists of fewer than 700,000 distinct CDR3 sequences, roughly 13% of them appearing once. This sample comprised PBMCs, mostly from graft donor cells, obtained 360 days after TCRalphabeta/CD19-depleted stem cell transplant. The rearrangement links TRBV9 to TRBJ2-1, with D tentatively TRBD2 (6 bases). The receptor's source is a male patient younger than 18 who had a stem cell transplant for acute myeloid leukemia, so the T cells may come from the graft donor. The CDR3 DNA reads TGTGCCAGCAGCGTGTGGGACTTTAGTGAGCAGTTCTTC. This gives the protein CASSVWDFSEQFF.